Below are 9 T cell receptor beta chains sequenced from a single sample in a study of tumor and adjacent non-tumor tissue in lung cancer (dated by TCRdb to the late 2010s). RNA was isolated from bulk, unsorted tissue, and RNA quality was assessed with a NanoDrop ND-1000 and an Agilent 2100. Receptor libraries were prepared by multiplex PCR. The sample was run on an Illumina HiSeq 2500. TCRbeta libraries were constructed through three rounds of nested PCR with primers (Table S4) according to protocols modified from ARM-PCR. TCRdb handled the public reads itself, with Q25 trimming in fastp and clone calling in MiXCR, and kept productive beta chains. Here each entry gathers all rows of one CDR3 protein and keeps the most common genes and DNA. The sample yields some 200,000 distinct CDR3 sequences; roughly 70% were counted once. The ten biggest clones cover less than 25% of the sample. The sequenced sample was lung tumor tissue. The source of these receptors is a man between 60 and 75 years old with non-small cell lung cancer.

The chain is built from TRBV6-5 and TRBJ1-4; no reliable D call. This CDR3 is 12 amino acids long. Germline V gene data show CDR1 as MNHEY and CDR2 as SVGAGI. The CDR3: CTSRPAGEKLFF. Written as DNA, the CDR3 is TGTACAAGCAGGCCTGCGGGCGAAAAACTGTTTTTT.

V is TRBV12-3 or TRBV12-4 and J is TRBJ1-2; 10 bases fit TRBD1. V dropped 8 bases and J dropped 3; count of bases not matched to a gene: 6. CDR3 length equals 14 residues. The CDR3 nucleotides are TGTGCCAGCTTTAAAGGGACAGGGGACTATGGCTACACCTTC. This gives the protein CASFKGTGDYGYTF.

With regard to this clonotype: This CDR3 is missing its conserved last phenylalanine or tryptophan, likely due to a read error. V gene TRBV6-5 combines with J gene TRBJ1-5, with TRBD1 matching 8 bases. The ends lost 0 bases at V and 11 bases at J; junction bases unmatched: 6. The CDR3 extends over 14 amino acids. Per the germline V gene, CDR1 is MNHEY and CDR2 is SVGAGI. The CDR3 DNA follows: TGTGCCAGCAGTTACTCTCGGGGACAGGCGTCCCAGCATTAT. Its protein is CASSYSRGQASQHY.

As for this clonotype: The final CDR3 position lacks the conserved phenylalanine or tryptophan, pointing to a likely read error. Because the CDR3's place on the DNA is in doubt, the DNA is left out and the CDR3 is given as listed by TCRdb. The chain combines TRBV11-2 with TRBJ2-5; the table names TRBD1, a call not compared with the DNA. 16 amino acids form the CDR3, both terminal residues included. CDR1 and CDR2 (germline): SGHAT, FQNNGV. CDR3 residues: CTSSSTMGGPKETQYL.

This clonotype was counted ten times or more. CDR3 bases: TGCAGTGCTAGCCGCAGCGGGGAGCAGTACTTC. Amino acid sequence: CSASRSGEQYF. This chain uses TRBV20-1 with TRBJ2-7; maybe TRBD2 (6 bases). Germline CDR1 DFQATT, CDR2 SNEGSKA (reference sequence). The CDR3 runs to 11 residues. V was pared by 3 bases and J by 7 bases, with 10 bases between.

Regarding this clonotype: Given a much more abundant clone one base away, this may be a read error. V usage is TRBV20-1 and J usage is TRBJ2-7; D ambiguous. CDR3 length: 13 amino acids. Trimming stripped 4 bases from V and 4 bases from J, with 14 bases between. Germline CDR1 is DFQATT and CDR2 is SNEGSKA (reference sequence). CDR3 nucleotides: TGCAGTGCTACAAAACGGTTGGGGTACGAGCAGTACTTC. This translates into CSATKRLGYEQYF.

Turning to this clonotype: One junction end disagrees with the germline gene, perhaps due to a read error. V gene TRBV20-1 combines with J gene TRBJ2-7; no clear D gene. The CDR3 extends over 13 amino acids. The germline V gene encodes CDR1 DFQATT and CDR2 SNEGSKA (reference sequence). The CDR3 DNA reads as TGCAGTGCTAGAGACCCTCTGGGCTATGAGCATTACTTC. This sequence encodes CSARDPLGYEHYF.

The chain combines TRBV20-1 with TRBJ1-5, with D possibly being TRBD1 (5 bases). Germline lookup yields CDR1 DFQATT and CDR2 SNEGSKA (reference sequence). This CDR3 has 13 amino acids. V was pared by 3 bases and J by 6 bases, with 12 bases between. The CDR3 spells CSASLGVGQPQHF. For the CDR3, the DNA is TGCAGTGCTAGTCTGGGGGTGGGTCAGCCCCAGCATTTT.

As regards this clonotype: Since a much larger clone is just one base distant, this may be a read error. The genes are TRBV20-1 and TRBJ1-1; D unresolved. The CDR3 is 11 residues long. Trimming took 8 bases from V and 6 from J, leaving 13 bases between them. Per the germline V gene, CDR1 is DFQATT and CDR2 is SNEGSKA (reference sequence). The CDR3 coding sequence is TGCAGTCTAGGGCCCGGCGCTGAAGCTTTCTTT. This codes for CSLGPGAEAFF.